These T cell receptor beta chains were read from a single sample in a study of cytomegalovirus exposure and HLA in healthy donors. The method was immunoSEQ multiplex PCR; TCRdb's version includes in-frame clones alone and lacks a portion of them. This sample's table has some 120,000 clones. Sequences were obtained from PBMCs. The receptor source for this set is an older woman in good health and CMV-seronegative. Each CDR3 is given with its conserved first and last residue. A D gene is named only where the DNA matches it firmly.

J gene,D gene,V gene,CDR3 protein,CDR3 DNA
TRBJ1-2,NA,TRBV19,CASSNGIYGYTF,TGTGCCAGTAGTAACGGGATCTATGGCTACACCTTC
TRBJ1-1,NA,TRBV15,CATSRPRTEAFF,TGTGCCACCAGCAGACCACGGACAGAAGCTTTCTTT
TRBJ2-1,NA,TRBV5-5,CASSWTFYNEQFF,TGTGCCAGCAGCTGGACTTTTTACAATGAGCAGTTCTTC
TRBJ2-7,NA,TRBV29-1,CSVEDVQDEQYF,TGCAGCGTTGAAGATGTCCAGGACGAGCAGTACTTC
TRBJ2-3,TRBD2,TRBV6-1,CASSEAAGARSDTQYF,TGTGCCAGCAGTGAAGCCGCGGGAGCGAGGTCAGATACGCAGTATTTT
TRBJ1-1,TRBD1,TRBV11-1,CASSPQGWGTEAFF,TGTGCCAGCAGCCCACAGGGGTGGGGCACTGAAGCTTTCTTT
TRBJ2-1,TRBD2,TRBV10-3,CAISESVTSGDEQFF,TGTGCCATCAGTGAGTCGGTAACTAGCGGGGATGAGCAGTTCTTC
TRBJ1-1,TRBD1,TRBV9,CASSVGGGGDTEAFF,TGTGCCAGCAGCGTAGGAGGGGGCGGGGACACTGAAGCTTTCTTT
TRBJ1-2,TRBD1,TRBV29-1,CSVEGQGAYGYTF,TGCAGCGTCGAGGGACAGGGGGCGTATGGCTACACCTTC
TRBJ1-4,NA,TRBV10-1,CASSESPLQGSTTNEKLFF,TGCGCCAGCAGTGAGTCACCTCTACAGGGAAGTACAACTAATGAAAAACTGTTTTTT
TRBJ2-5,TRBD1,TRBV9,CASSGWDSGETQYF,TGTGCCAGCAGCGGCTGGGACAGCGGAGAGACCCAGTACTTC
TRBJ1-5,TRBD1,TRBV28,CASSGTGGDQPQHF,TGTGCCAGCTCAGGGACAGGGGGAGACCAGCCCCAGCATTTT
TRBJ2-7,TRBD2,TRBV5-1,CASSYLAGRSGEQYF,TGCGCCAGCAGCTACCTAGCGGGGCGTTCGGGGGAGCAGTACTTC
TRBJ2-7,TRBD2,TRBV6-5,CASSTTSGSSYEQYF,TGTGCCAGCAGTACTACTAGCGGGAGTTCCTACGAGCAGTACTTC
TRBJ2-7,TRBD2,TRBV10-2,CASSEGTSGAQQYF,TGCGCCAGCAGTGAGGGGACTAGTGGAGCGCAGCAGTACTTC
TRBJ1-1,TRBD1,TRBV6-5,CASSRQGEAFF,TGTGCCAGCAGTCGACAGGGAGAAGCCTTCTTT
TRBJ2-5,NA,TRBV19,CASSSHETQYF,TGTGCCAGTAGTAGTCATGAGACCCAGTACTTC
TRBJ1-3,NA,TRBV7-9,CASSPDRFGNTIYF,TGTGCCAGCAGCCCTGACAGGTTTGGAAACACCATATATTTT
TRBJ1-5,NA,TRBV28,CASSLRDFTGPQHF,TGTGCCAGCAGTCTAAGGGACTTCACGGGGCCCCAGCATTTT
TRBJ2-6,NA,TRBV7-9,CASSPTTGAGANVLTF,TGTGCCAGCAGCCCCACTACGGGGGCTGGGGCCAACGTCCTGACTTTC
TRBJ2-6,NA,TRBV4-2,CASSQLTGESLGANVLTF,TGTGCCAGCAGCCAACTAACGGGAGAATCACTAGGGGCCAACGTCCTGACTTTC
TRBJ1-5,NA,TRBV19,CASSTELTGPQHF,TGTGCCAGTAGTACAGAGTTGACTGGGCCCCAGCATTTT
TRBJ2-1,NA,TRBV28,CASSPLSGEQFF,TGTGCCAGCAGCCCCCTCAGCGGTGAGCAGTTCTTC
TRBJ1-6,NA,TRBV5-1,CASSFGSSYNSPLHF,TGCGCCAGCAGCTTCGGTAGCTCCTATAATTCACCCCTCCACTTT
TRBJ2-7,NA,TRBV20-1,CSASKGAEQYF,TGCAGTGCTAGTAAAGGGGCCGAGCAGTACTTC
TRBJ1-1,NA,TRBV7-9,CASTPLQGMNTEAFF,TGTGCCAGCACGCCCTTGCAGGGGATGAACACTGAAGCTTTCTTT
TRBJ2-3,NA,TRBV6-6,CASRIGTDYTDTQYF,TGTGCCAGCAGGATTGGAACTGACTACACAGATACGCAGTATTTT
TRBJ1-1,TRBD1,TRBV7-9,CASSLPRTGWDTEAFF,TGTGCCAGCAGCTTACCCCGGACAGGGTGGGACACTGAAGCTTTCTTT
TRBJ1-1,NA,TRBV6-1,CASSEGGAGWGGTEAFF,TGTGCCAGCAGTGAAGGGGGTGCGGGGTGGGGTGGCACTGAAGCTTTCTTT
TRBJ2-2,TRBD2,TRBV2,CASSVQAGGTSGELFF,TGTGCCAGCAGTGTACAAGCGGGAGGAACAAGCGGGGAGCTGTTTTTT
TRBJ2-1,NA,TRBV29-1,CSSFTQGLSYNEQFF,TGCAGCTCTTTCACCCAGGGGTTATCCTACAATGAGCAGTTCTTC
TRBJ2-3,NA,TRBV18,CASSPLAGMSTDTQYF,TGTGCCAGCTCACCACTGGCGGGAATGAGCACAGATACGCAGTATTTT
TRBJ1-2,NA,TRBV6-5,CASSQQGGRGGYTF,TGTGCCAGCAGCCAACAAGGGGGAAGGGGGGGCTACACCTTC
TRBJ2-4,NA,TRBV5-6,CASSLAGTGPNIQYF,TGTGCCAGCAGCTTGGCCGGAACAGGGCCAAACATTCAGTACTTC
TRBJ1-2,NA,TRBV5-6,CASSYSGTKGIYTF,TGTGCCAGCAGCTACTCCGGGACAAAAGGAATCTACACCTTC
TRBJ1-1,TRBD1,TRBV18,CASSPPSTGTEAFF,TGTGCCAGCTCACCACCGTCGACAGGGACTGAAGCTTTCTTT
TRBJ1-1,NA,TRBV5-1,CASRGGVSGTEAFF,TGCGCCAGCAGGGGAGGTGTAAGTGGGACTGAAGCTTTCTTT
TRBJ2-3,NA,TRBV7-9,CASSFGFSVSTDTQYF,TGTGCCAGCAGCTTTGGGTTTAGCGTTAGCACAGATACGCAGTATTTT
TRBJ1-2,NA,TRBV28,CASIQSPGTYGYTF,TGTGCCAGCATCCAATCGCCAGGAACCTATGGCTACACCTTC
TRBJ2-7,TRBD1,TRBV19,CASSMGPGQGTYEQYF,TGTGCCAGTAGTATGGGCCCGGGACAGGGAACCTACGAGCAGTACTTC
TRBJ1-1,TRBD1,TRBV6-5,CASSLQGANTEAFF,TGTGCCAGCAGCCTACAGGGGGCGAACACTGAAGCTTTCTTT
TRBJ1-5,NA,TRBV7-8,CASSLQQRNQPQHF,TGTGCCAGCAGCTTACAACAGCGCAATCAGCCCCAGCATTTT
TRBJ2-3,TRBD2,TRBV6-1,CASSELAAGSDTQYF,TGTGCCAGCAGTGAGCTAGCGGCAGGATCGGATACGCAGTATTTT
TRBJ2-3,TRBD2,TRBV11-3,CASSLGGSGALSLTQYF,TGTGCCAGCAGCTTAGGTGGGAGCGGGGCCCTCTCTTTGACGCAGTATTTT
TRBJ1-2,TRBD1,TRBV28,CASSASGQEVGYTF,TGTGCCAGCAGTGCCTCGGGACAGGAGGTAGGCTACACCTTC
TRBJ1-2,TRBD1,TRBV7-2,CASSLDPRRTGGAGYGYTF,TGTGCCAGCAGCTTAGATCCCCGCAGGACAGGGGGCGCGGGCTATGGCTACACCTTC
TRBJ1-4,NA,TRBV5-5,CASSLPALTGRGANEKLFF,TGTGCCAGCAGCTTGCCAGCATTAACCGGGCGGGGTGCTAATGAAAAACTGTTTTTT
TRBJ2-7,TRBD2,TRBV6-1,CASNLGGEGYEQYF,TGTGCCAGCAACCTGGGCGGGGAGGGCTACGAGCAGTACTTC
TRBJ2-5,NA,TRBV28,CASSLGGPKETQYF,TGTGCCAGCAGTTTGGGAGGCCCTAAAGAGACCCAGTACTTC
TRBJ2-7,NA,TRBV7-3,CASSLMPSRDSYEQYF,TGTGCCAGCAGCTTAATGCCCAGCAGGGACTCCTACGAGCAGTACTTC
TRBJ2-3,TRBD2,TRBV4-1,CASSQWTSGSTDTQYF,TGCGCCAGCAGCCAATGGACTAGCGGGAGCACAGATACGCAGTATTTT
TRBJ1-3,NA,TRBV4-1,CASSQVVRTSGNTIYF,TGCGCCAGCAGCCAGGTAGTCAGGACATCTGGAAACACCATATATTTT
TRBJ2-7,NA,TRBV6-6,CASRQGGYEQYF,TGTGCCAGCAGGCAAGGAGGGTACGAGCAGTACTTC